This T cell receptor beta chain emerged from a study of blood T cell repertoires in COVID-19. Only in-frame clones appear in the TCRdb table, and some are missing; sequencing was by immunoSEQ multiplex PCR. The table has under 350,000 clones, 83% seen once. V was cut by 0 bases and J by 0 bases, with 6 bases left in between. The CDR3 consists of 15 residues. Germline CDR1 MRHNA, CDR2 SNTAGT. In this sample, this clone turned up many times. Other DNA sequences within the sample encode an identical CDR3. This receptor was taken from a woman in her forties or fifties who had recovered from COVID-19. The V call is TRBV6-4, the J call TRBJ2-1, with a tentative D call TRBD2 (6 bases). Material: peripheral blood. The DNA of the CDR3 is TGTGCCAGCAGTGACTCTAGCGGCTCCTACAATGAGCAGTTCTTC. Amino acid sequence: CASSDSSGSYNEQFF.